This TCR beta chain was identified during a study of blood T cell repertoires in COVID-19. As for the study in general: Specimens from acute and convalescent COVID-19 originated in the United States, Italy and Spain. Sources were T cells, B-cell-depleted T cells, or PBMCs; the material itself was cDNA or gDNA.

The CDR3 is made up of 14 amino acids. V lost 5 bases and J 8 bases, leaving 16 bases between the germline ends. The germline CDR1 and CDR2 sequences are ENHRY and SYGVKD. In its sample, this clone was seen once. Per the study methods: Estimates of nucleated cell counts were drawn from the amplification of reference gene primers. The protocol was immunoSEQ multiplex PCR, while the TCRdb copy is restricted to in-frame clones and leaves out a portion. The V and J calls and clone size are taken from that table; D and trimming were inferred from the DNA. The sample has 200,000 to 250,000 clones; approximately 81% are singletons.

Sequencing was performed on peripheral blood. The TCR was taken from a woman of 80 years or more with acute or convalescent COVID-19. The V gene is TRBV10-3, the J gene TRBJ1-3; perhaps TRBD1 as D (6 bases). CDR3 DNA: TGTGCCATCAGTCCAGGACAGCGCTCGGACACCATATATTTT. This encodes CAISPGQRSDTIYF.